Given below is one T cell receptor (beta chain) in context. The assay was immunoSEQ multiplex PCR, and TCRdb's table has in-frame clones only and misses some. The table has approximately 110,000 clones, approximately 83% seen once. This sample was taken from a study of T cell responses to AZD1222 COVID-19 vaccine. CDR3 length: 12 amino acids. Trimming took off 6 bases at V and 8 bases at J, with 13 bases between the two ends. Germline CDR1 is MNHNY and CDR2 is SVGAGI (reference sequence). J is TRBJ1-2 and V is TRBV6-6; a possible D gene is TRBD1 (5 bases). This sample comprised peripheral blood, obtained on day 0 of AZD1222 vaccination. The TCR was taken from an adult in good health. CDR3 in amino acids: CASSAGPRGYTF. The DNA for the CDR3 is TGTGCCAGCAGCGCGGGGCCCCGGGGCTACACCTTC.